A single sample is the source of the 28 T cell receptor beta chains below, sequenced in a study of blood T cell repertoires in COVID-19. The method was immunoSEQ multiplex PCR; TCRdb's version includes in-frame clones alone and lacks a portion of them. The data hold roughly 230,000 clones, with about 83% observed a single time. The source material was peripheral blood. The origin of the receptors is a man aged 40-49 years with active or convalescent COVID-19.

The chain has TRBV5-8 and TRBJ2-7, with 7 bases that match TRBD1. The CDR3 covers 18 residues. Germline CDR1 reads SGHTS; CDR2 reads YDEGEE. The junction had 16 bases not matched to a gene; V was cut back by 3 bases and J by 1 base. CDR3 residues: CASSSLPRGQAASYEQYF. In DNA, the CDR3 is TGTGCCAGCAGCTCCCTCCCCCGAGGACAGGCCGCTTCCTACGAGCAGTACTTC.

This chain links TRBV5-1 with TRBJ1-2, with 8 bases aligning to TRBD1. This CDR3 comprises 14 residues. V lost 4 bases, J lost 3 bases, and 5 bases stayed unmatched. The germline CDR1 and CDR2 sequences are SGHRS and YFSETQ. CDR3 nucleotide sequence: TGCGCCAGCAGCGACAGGGGCGGTGACTATGGCTACACCTTC. Its protein product is CASSDRGGDYGYTF.

The chain joins TRBV19 to TRBJ1-6; D remains ambiguous. The CDR3 consists of 14 residues. Between the trimmed V and J ends, which lost 4 bases and 7 bases, there was a span of 11 bases. Germline V gene data show CDR1 as LNHDA and CDR2 as SQIVND (reference sequence). CDR3: CASSTTAGNSPLHF. The CDR3 DNA is TGTGCCAGTAGTACAACCGCAGGAAATTCACCCCTCCACTTT.

The chain carries TRBV29-1 and TRBJ1-1, with D possibly matching TRBD1 (6 bases). The V end was cut by 7 bases, the J end by 3 bases, with 12 bases between. CDR1 SQVTM and CDR2 ANQGSEA come from the germline V gene. This CDR3 has 12 amino acids. CDR3 residues: CSAQGQYTEAFF. The CDR3 DNA follows: TGCAGCGCCCAAGGACAGTACACTGAAGCTTTCTTT. The variable domain in full, with the rest retrieved from reference TRBV29-1 and TRBJ1-1, is SAVISQKPSRDICQRGTSLTIQCQVDSQVTMMFWYRQQPGQSLTLIATANQGSEATYESGFVIDKFPISRPNLTFSTLTVSNMSPEDSSIYLCSAQGQYTEAFFGQGTRLTVV.

This chain joins TRBV19 and TRBJ2-2; a possible D gene is TRBD1 (6 bases). CDR1 and CDR2 from the germline V gene are LNHDA and SQIVND (reference sequence). The CDR3 is 15 residues long. V gave up 6 bases and J gave up 4 bases, with 15 bases separating them. CDR3 amino acids: CASRTQGVSTGELFF. CDR3 DNA sequence: TGTGCCAGTAGAACACAGGGAGTAAGCACCGGGGAGCTGTTTTTT.

V and J are TRBV19 and TRBJ1-3; D is perhaps TRBD1 (6 bases). The germline V gene encodes CDR1 LNHDA and CDR2 SQIVND (reference sequence). The CDR3 is 15 amino acids. The V gene lost 5 bases and the J gene lost 0 bases, with 11 bases spanning the gap. In DNA form, the CDR3 reads TGTGCCAGTAGTTCAGGGGATAGCTCTGGAAACACCATATATTTT. Its translation is CASSSGDSSGNTIYF.

This clone showed up just a few times. V usage is TRBV27 and J usage is TRBJ1-1, with TRBD1 as a possible D gene (6 bases). The germline CDR1 and CDR2 sequences are MNHEY and SMNVEV (reference sequence). The CDR3 spans 14 residues. V was pared by 6 bases and J by 11 bases, with 22 bases between. The CDR3 loop is CASSSTLGPQGAFF. The CDR3 DNA is TGTGCCAGCAGCTCCACTCTGGGGCCCCAGGGGGCTTTCTTT.

V usage is TRBV5-6 and J usage is TRBJ1-2; the match to TRBD1 covers 7 bases. The length of the CDR3 is 15 residues. Germline V lookup: CDR1 SGHDT, CDR2 YYEEEE. The V gene end was trimmed by 3 bases and the J gene end by 7 bases; junction bases not matched to a gene: 12. The CDR3 loop is CASSSGQALLRGYTF. In DNA form, the CDR3 reads TGTGCCAGCAGCTCCGGACAGGCTCTCTTACGTGGCTACACCTTC.

The rearrangement joins TRBV19 to TRBJ1-2; tentative D call: TRBD1 (6 bases). CDR3 size: 13 residues. Germline V gene data show CDR1 as LNHDA and CDR2 as SQIVND (reference sequence). Deletions cut 3 bases from V and 6 bases from J, with 11 bases between. The CDR3 coding sequence is TGTGCCAGTAGTATGCACCAGGGGAATGGCTACACCTTC. This gives the protein CASSMHQGNGYTF.

The chain carries TRBV5-4 and TRBJ2-6; TRBD2 aligns across 13 bases. The J segment lost 4 bases and the V segment lost 4 bases, leaving 11 bases of the junction unmatched. The CDR3 is 19 amino acids. Germline CDR1 SGHNT, CDR2 YYREEE (reference sequence). This CDR3 reads CASSPTRTSGSTGANVLTF. The CDR3 coding sequence is TGTGCCAGCAGCCCGACAAGGACTAGCGGGAGTACGGGGGCCAACGTCCTGACTTTC.

The chain links TRBV7-2 to TRBJ2-2; D is perhaps TRBD1 (6 bases). Germline assignment: CDR1 SGHTA and CDR2 FQGNSA. This CDR3 comprises 17 residues. Trimming stripped 3 bases from V and 1 base from J, with 15 bases between. The CDR3 is CASSLELDSLNTGELFF. CDR3 DNA: TGTGCCAGCAGCTTGGAGCTGGACAGCCTGAACACCGGGGAGCTGTTTTTT.

This chain uses TRBV6-1 with TRBJ1-6; D unclear. The CDR3 runs 15 residues. Trimming cost V 3 bases and J 0 bases, with 6 bases left between them. CDR1 MNHNS and CDR2 SASEGT come from the germline V gene. CDR3 in DNA: TGTGCCAGCAGTGACAGTCGCTCCTATAATTCACCCCTCCACTTT. Protein: CASSDSRSYNSPLHF.

Here the CDR3 reads CASSFGRKAQAFF. In DNA form, the CDR3 reads TGTGCCAGCAGTTTCGGCAGGAAGGCTCAAGCTTTCTTT. This rearrangement joins TRBV28 to TRBJ1-1; no definite D call. The CDR3 is 13 amino acids. V lost 3 bases and J lost 9, with 14 bases in between. Germline V gene data show CDR1 as MDHEN and CDR2 as SYDVKM.

The gene calls are TRBV19 and TRBJ2-5; 10 bases fit TRBD2. Trimming at V came to 7 bases and at J to 5 bases, leaving 7 bases not matched to a gene. CDR1 is LNHDA and CDR2 is SQIVND in the germline V gene (reference sequence). This CDR3 comprises 14 residues. CDR3 protein: CASNQRGGWETQYF. The CDR3 nucleotides are TGTGCCAGTAATCAGCGGGGGGGCTGGGAGACCCAGTACTTC.

The chain has TRBV14 and TRBJ1-2, with D hard to call. This CDR3 has 18 residues. V was cut by 4 bases and J by 4 bases, with 25 bases left in between. Looked up from germline, CDR1 is SGHDN and CDR2 is FVKESK. The CDR3 loop reads CASSPWQAMKSSIYGYTF. The CDR3 DNA reads as TGTGCCAGCAGCCCGTGGCAGGCAATGAAATCCTCTATCTATGGCTACACCTTC.

This chain connects TRBV3-1 (or the pseudogene TRBV3-2) to TRBJ2-5, with 14 positions matching TRBD2. The CDR3 spans 15 residues. In germline, CDR1 is LGHDT, CDR2 YNNKEL (reference sequence). V shed 4 bases and J 5 bases; nucleotides not matched to a gene: 3. The CDR3: CASSPGLAGAETQYF. In nucleotides, the CDR3 is TGTGCCAGCAGCCCGGGACTAGCGGGAGCCGAGACCCAGTACTTC.

This clone was counted a few times. The chain has TRBV27 and TRBJ1-2; TRBD1 agrees at 9 bases. The V gene end was trimmed by 5 bases and the J gene end by 4 bases; junction bases not matched to a gene: 8. The V gene's germline CDR1 is MNHEY and CDR2 SMNVEV (reference sequence). CDR3 length equals 15 residues. CDR3: CASSPTDRGGYGYTF. In nucleotides, the CDR3 is TGTGCCAGCAGTCCCACGGACAGGGGTGGCTATGGCTACACCTTC.

The chain links TRBV6-1 to TRBJ1-5; 8 bases line up with TRBD1. The CDR3 covers 19 residues. Germline CDR1 MNHNS, CDR2 SASEGT. The junction had 18 bases not matched to a gene; V was cut back by 4 bases and J by 4 bases. As DNA, the CDR3 is TGTGCCAGCAGTGGGTACAGGGGGTCTTCGACTACCGGAAATCAGCCCCAGCATTTT. Encoded protein: CASSGYRGSSTTGNQPQHF.

The chain is built from TRBV3-1 (or the pseudogene TRBV3-2) and TRBJ2-7; D gene uncertain. The CDR3 contains 16 residues. Germline CDR1 LGHDT, CDR2 YNNKEL (reference sequence). V lost 0 bases, J lost 3 bases, and 15 bases lay in between. CDR3 residues: CASSQERKTPRYEQYF. CDR3 in DNA: TGTGCCAGCAGCCAAGAACGTAAGACACCTCGCTACGAGCAGTACTTC.

V and J are TRBV7-9 and TRBJ1-2; possibly TRBD1 for D (6 bases). The germline gives CDR1 SEHNR, CDR2 FQNEAQ (reference sequence). The CDR3 sequence is 15 residues long. Between the trimmed V and J ends, which lost 3 bases and 2 bases, there was a span of 13 bases. This CDR3 reads CASSFPSQGNYGYTF. The CDR3, as DNA: TGTGCCAGCAGCTTTCCATCGCAGGGGAACTATGGCTACACCTTC.

V is TRBV6-5 and J is TRBJ1-2; D call uncertain. The CDR3 runs to 13 residues. Trimming stripped 3 bases from V and 8 bases from J, with 13 bases between. From germline, CDR1 is MNHEY and CDR2 SVGAGI. The CDR3: CASSYTAGMGYTF. The CDR3 DNA reads TGTGCCAGCAGTTATACTGCGGGGATGGGCTACACCTTC.

The chain has TRBV19 and TRBJ1-4; no clear D gene. The CDR3 has 16 residues. From germline, CDR1 is LNHDA and CDR2 SQIVND (reference sequence). Trimming pared 9 bases from V and 0 bases from J, leaving 17 bases between. CDR3 bases: TGTGCCAGGGGTGTGACCGAGGCTGCAACTAATGAAAAACTGTTTTTT. Translated, it gives CARGVTEAATNEKLFF.

The CDR3 nucleotides are TGTGCCAGCTCATCCGGACAGGGGGCTTATGAAAAACTGTTTTTT. It codes for CASSSGQGAYEKLFF. The V call is TRBV18, the J call TRBJ1-4, with 11 bases matching TRBD1. Looked up from germline, CDR1 is KGHSH and CDR2 is LQKENI. Trimming removed 5 bases from V and 6 bases from J; junction bases left unmatched: 5. The CDR3 is made up of 15 amino acids.

The chain combines TRBV3-1 (or the pseudogene TRBV3-2) with TRBJ2-3; tentative D call: TRBD2 (5 bases). V lost 2 bases, J lost 6 bases, and 9 bases lay in between. Germline-derived CDR1 and CDR2 are LGHDT and YNNKEL (reference sequence). This CDR3 is built from 13 residues. This CDR3 is CASSQLEGDTQYF. The CDR3 DNA is TGTGCCAGCAGCCAACTAGAGGGCGATACGCAGTATTTT.

The rearrangement uses TRBV11-1 and TRBJ2-7; TRBD2 is a possible D gene (5 bases). V was cut by 4 bases and J by 0 bases, with 10 bases left in between. Germline CDR1 reads SGHAT; CDR2 reads FQDESV (reference sequence). This CDR3 has 14 residues. The chain's CDR3 is CASSSLAGSYEQYF. CDR3 DNA: TGTGCCAGCAGCTCTCTGGCGGGCTCCTACGAGCAGTACTTC. Looking up the rest from reference TRBV11-1 and TRBJ2-7 gives the full variable domain: EAEVAQSPRYKITEKSQAVAFWCDPISGHATLYWYRQILGQGPELLVQFQDESVVDDSQLPKDRFSAERLKGVDSTLKIQPAELGDSAMYLCASSSLAGSYEQYFGPGTRLTVT.

The genes are TRBV19 and TRBJ2-6; maybe TRBD1 (6 bases). CDR3 length: 17 amino acids. The V gene lost 5 bases and the J gene lost 0 bases, with 14 bases spanning the gap. CDR1 is LNHDA and CDR2 is SQIVND in the germline V gene (reference sequence). CDR3 amino acids: CASSLSTGASGANVLTF. The CDR3 region has the DNA TGTGCCAGTAGTCTCTCGACAGGAGCCTCTGGGGCCAACGTCCTGACTTTC.

The chain has TRBV3-1 (or the pseudogene TRBV3-2) and TRBJ1-1; D unclear. From germline, CDR1 is LGHDT and CDR2 YNNKEL (reference sequence). V was trimmed by 2 bases and J by 2 bases, leaving 6 bases between them. The CDR3 spans 13 residues. The CDR3 region is CASSQISNTEAFF. The DNA of the CDR3 is TGTGCCAGCAGCCAAATATCTAACACTGAAGCTTTCTTT.

The V and J genes are TRBV24-1 and TRBJ2-2, with 8 bases matching TRBD1. This CDR3 is 13 amino acids long. Germline values: CDR1 KGHDR, CDR2 SFDVKD. The V segment lost 12 bases and the J segment 1 base; nucleotides outside the gene matches: 3. The CDR3 loop reads CAAGTGNTGELFF. CDR3 bases: TGTGCCGCCGGGACAGGGAACACCGGGGAGCTGTTTTTT.